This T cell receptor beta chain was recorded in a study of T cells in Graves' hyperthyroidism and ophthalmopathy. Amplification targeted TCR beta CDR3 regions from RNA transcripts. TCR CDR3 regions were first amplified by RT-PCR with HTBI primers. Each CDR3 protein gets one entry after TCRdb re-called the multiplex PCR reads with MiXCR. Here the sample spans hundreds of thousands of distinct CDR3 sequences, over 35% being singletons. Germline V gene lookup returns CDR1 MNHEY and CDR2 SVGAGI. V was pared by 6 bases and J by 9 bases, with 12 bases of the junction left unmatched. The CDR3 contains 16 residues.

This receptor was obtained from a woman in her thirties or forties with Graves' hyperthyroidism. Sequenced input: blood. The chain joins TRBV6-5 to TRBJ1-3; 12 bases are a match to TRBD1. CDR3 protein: CASSPVRDRGRVTIYF. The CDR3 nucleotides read TGTGCCAGCAGCCCCGTAAGGGACAGGGGGCGAGTCACCATATATTTT.